This T cell receptor (beta chain) stems from a study of CD8 T cells in ankylosing spondylitis. The table lists this clonotype with many counts. No antigen is known for it. Study findings and constraints: Previously reported in reactive arthritis synovial fluid and blood were some of the motif variants. According to the report, clones linked to the disease were significantly enriched in matched synovial fluid samples taken from ankylosing spondylitis patients. In ankylosing spondylitis blood, a motif of roughly eight highly homologous TCR beta variants appeared characteristic. CD8+ cells made up the disease-linked clones, which were relatively rare in peripheral blood.

The V gene lost 8 bases and the J gene lost 11 bases, with 10 bases spanning the gap. The CDR3 consists of 10 residues. For TCR beta, libraries came from quantitative 5'-RACE with molecular barcodes. TCRdb reanalysed the 5' RACE reads using MiXCR and keeps one entry per CDR3 protein. Altogether approximately 500,000 distinct CDR3 sequences are present, about 13% being singletons, with the ten largest covering over 6.5%. This sequence originates from a male donor with ankylosing spondylitis. The source material was blood, either unsorted or a sorted T cell fraction (not recorded which). The V and J genes are TRBV12-3 or TRBV12-4 and TRBJ1-5; D is undetermined. For the CDR3, the DNA is TGTGCCAGCGCGAAGGGCGCCCAGCATTTT. Amino acids: CASAKGAQHF.